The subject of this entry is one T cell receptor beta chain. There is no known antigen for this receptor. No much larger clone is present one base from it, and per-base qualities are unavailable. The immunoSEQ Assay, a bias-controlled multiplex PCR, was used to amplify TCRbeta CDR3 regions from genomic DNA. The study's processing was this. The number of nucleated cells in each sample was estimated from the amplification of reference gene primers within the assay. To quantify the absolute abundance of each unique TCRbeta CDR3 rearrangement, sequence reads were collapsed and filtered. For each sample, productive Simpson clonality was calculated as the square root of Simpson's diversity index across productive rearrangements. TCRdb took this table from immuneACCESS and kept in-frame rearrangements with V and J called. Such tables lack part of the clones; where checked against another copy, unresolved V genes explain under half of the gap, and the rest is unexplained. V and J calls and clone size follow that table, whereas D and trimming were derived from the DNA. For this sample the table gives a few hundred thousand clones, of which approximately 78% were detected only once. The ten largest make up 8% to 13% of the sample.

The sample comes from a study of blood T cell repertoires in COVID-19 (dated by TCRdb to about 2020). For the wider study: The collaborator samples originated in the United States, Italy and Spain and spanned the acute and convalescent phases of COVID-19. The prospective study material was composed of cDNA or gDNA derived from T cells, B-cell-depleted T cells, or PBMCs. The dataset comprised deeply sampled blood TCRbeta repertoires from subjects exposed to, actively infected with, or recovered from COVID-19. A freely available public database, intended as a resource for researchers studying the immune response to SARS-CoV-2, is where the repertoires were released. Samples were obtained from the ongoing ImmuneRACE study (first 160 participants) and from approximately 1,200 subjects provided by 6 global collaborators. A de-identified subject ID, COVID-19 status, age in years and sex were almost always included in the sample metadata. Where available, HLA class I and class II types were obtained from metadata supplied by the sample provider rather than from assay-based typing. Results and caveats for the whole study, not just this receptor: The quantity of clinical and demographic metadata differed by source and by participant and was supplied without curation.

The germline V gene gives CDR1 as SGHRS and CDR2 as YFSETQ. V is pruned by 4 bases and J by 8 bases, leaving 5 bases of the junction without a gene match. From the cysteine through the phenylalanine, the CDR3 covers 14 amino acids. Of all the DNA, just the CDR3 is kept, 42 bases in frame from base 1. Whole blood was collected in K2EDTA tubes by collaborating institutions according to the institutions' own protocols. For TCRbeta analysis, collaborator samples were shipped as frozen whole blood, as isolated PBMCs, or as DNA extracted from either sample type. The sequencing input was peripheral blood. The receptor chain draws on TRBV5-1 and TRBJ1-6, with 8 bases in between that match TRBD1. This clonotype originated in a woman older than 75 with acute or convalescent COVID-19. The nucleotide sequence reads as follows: TGCGCCAGCAGCGCTGGACAGGGATATTCACCCCTCCACTTT. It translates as CASSAGQGYSPLHF.